A single sample is the source of the 8 T cell receptor beta chains below, sequenced in a study of cytomegalovirus exposure and HLA in healthy donors. PCR amplification relied on 60 Vbeta primers (plus 13 Jbeta primers). Measured with immunoSEQ multiplex PCR; TCRdb has only the in-frame clones, and not every one. The data contain roughly 190,000 clones, over 75% of them singletons. Source material: PBMCs. The receptors come from a man aged 35 to 55 in good health and CMV-seropositive.

This clone was counted once. The chain has TRBV5-1 and TRBJ2-7; 7 bases agree with TRBD1. This CDR3 is built from 14 residues. J gave up 3 bases and V 4 bases, and 7 bases lay outside the gene matches. Germline CDR1 and CDR2: SGHRS and YFSETQ. CDR3 region: CASSLTGKNYEQYF. Here the CDR3 DNA reads TGCGCCAGCAGCCTGACAGGGAAGAACTACGAGCAGTACTTC.

This chain joins TRBV2 and TRBJ1-2; D gene uncertain. The germline V and J ends were trimmed by 11 bases and 2 bases, with 6 bases remaining between them. Per germline, CDR1 SNHLY and CDR2 FYNNEI. The CDR3 contains 10 residues. CDR3 residues: CADKNYGYTF. The CDR3 nucleotides are TGTGCCGACAAAAACTATGGCTACACCTTC. Full variable domain (outside the CDR3, taken from reference TRBV2 and TRBJ1-2): EPEVTQTPSHQVTQMGQEVILRCVPISNHLYFYWYRQILGQKVEFLVSFYNNEISEKSEIFDDQFSVERPDGSNFTLKIRSTKLEDSAMYFCADKNYGYTFGSGTRLTVV.

The chain employs TRBV27 and TRBJ2-7, with D maybe TRBD2 (5 bases). V was pared by 0 bases and J by 1 base, with 10 bases between. Germline V gene sequence: CDR1 MNHEY, CDR2 SMNVEV (reference sequence). The CDR3 has 15 residues. CDR3 DNA sequence: TGTGCCAGCAGTTTATCGGAGGTTCCTTCCTACGAGCAGTACTTC. Its translation is CASSLSEVPSYEQYF.

V gene TRBV5-8 combines with J gene TRBJ1-4; D not certain. The germline V and J ends were trimmed by 0 bases and 8 bases, with 11 bases remaining between them. Germline V gene data show CDR1 as SGHTS and CDR2 as YDEGEE. The CDR3 loop spans 14 amino acids. DNA for the CDR3: TGTGCCAGCAGCTTGGAAGGAGTCGGCGAAAAACTGTTTTTT. The encoded protein is CASSLEGVGEKLFF. Filled out from reference TRBV5-8 and TRBJ1-4, the complete variable domain reads EAGVTQSPTHLIKTRGQQATLRCSPISGHTSVYWYQQALGLGLQFLLWYDEGEERNRGNFPPRFSGRQFPNYSSELNVNALELEDSALYLCASSLEGVGEKLFFGSGTQLSVL.

The gene calls are TRBV10-1 and TRBJ2-6; D is perhaps TRBD1 (6 bases). Germline V CDR1 and CDR2: WNHNN, SYGVQD (reference sequence). V gave up 2 bases and J gave up 1 base, with 15 bases separating them. There are 18 residues in the CDR3. CDR3 nucleotides: TGCGCCAGCAGTGAGGGGATCATAACAGGGTCTGGGGCCAACGTCCTGACTTTC. Protein: CASSEGIITGSGANVLTF.

The chain is built from TRBV5-5 and TRBJ1-5, with D maybe TRBD1 (6 bases). Trimming removed 4 bases from V and 0 bases from J, with 11 bases in between. This CDR3 spans 15 amino acids. In germline, CDR1 is SGHKS, CDR2 YYEKEE (reference sequence). The CDR3 sequence: CASSQGTYSNQPQHF. In nucleotides, the CDR3 is TGTGCCAGCAGCCAGGGGACATATAGCAATCAGCCCCAGCATTTT.

The chain is built from TRBV7-2 and TRBJ2-3, with 12 positions matching TRBD2. The CDR3 has 16 residues. The germline V gene encodes CDR1 SGHTA and CDR2 FQGNSA. V dropped 4 bases and J dropped 4; count of bases not matched to a gene: 6. CDR3 nucleotides: TGTGCCAGCAGCTCCCGACTAGCGGGGGCCCCAGATACGCAGTATTTT. Translated, it gives CASSSRLAGAPDTQYF. The variable domain in full, completed from reference TRBV7-2 and TRBJ2-3, reads GAGVSQSPSNKVTEKGKDVELRCDPISGHTALYWYRQSLGQGLEFLIYFQGNSAPDKSGLPSDRFSAERTGGSVSTLTIQRTQQEDSAVYLCASSSRLAGAPDTQYFGPGTRLTVL.

The chain carries TRBV7-3 and TRBJ2-3; possibly TRBD1 for D (6 bases). Germline V gene sequence: CDR1 SGHTA, CDR2 FQGTGA. This CDR3 is built from 14 residues. V was clipped by 4 bases and J by 3 bases, with 11 bases between them. CDR3 nucleotides: TGTGCCAGCAGCTCAGACAGGATTACAGATACGCAGTATTTT. Residues: CASSSDRITDTQYF.